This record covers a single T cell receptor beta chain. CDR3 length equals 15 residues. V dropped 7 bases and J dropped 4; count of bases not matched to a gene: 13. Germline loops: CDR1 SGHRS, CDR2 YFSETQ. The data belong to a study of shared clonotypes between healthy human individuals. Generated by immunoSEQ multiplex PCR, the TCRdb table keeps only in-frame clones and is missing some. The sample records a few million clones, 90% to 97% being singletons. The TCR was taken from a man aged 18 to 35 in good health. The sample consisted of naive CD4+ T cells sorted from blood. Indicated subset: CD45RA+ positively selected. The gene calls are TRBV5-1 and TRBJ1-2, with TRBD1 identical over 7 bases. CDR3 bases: TGCGCCAGCTCAACTACAGGGGCCGCGGTCTATGGCTACACCTTC. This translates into CASSTTGAAVYGYTF. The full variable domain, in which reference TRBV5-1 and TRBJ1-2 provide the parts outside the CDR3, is KAGVTQTPRYLIKTRGQQVTLSCSPISGHRSVSWYQQTPGQGLQFLFEYFSETQRNKGNFPGRFSGRQFSNSRSEMNVSTLELGDSALYLCASSTTGAAVYGYTFGSGTRLTVV.